The entry below gives a single T cell receptor (beta chain) sequence along with its context. CDR1 is LGHNT and CDR2 is FRNRAP in the germline V gene. CDR3 length equals 13 residues. After removal of 6 bases from V and 5 bases from J, the junction contained 4 bases not matched to a gene. This entry comes from a study of blood T cells in healthy people across ages. For the second PCR, which ran for 7 to 11 cycles, a sample-barcoded 5' primer and a J-beta primer mix were used. TCRdb re-called the 5' RACE reads with MiXCR, one entry per CDR3 protein. The table has 650,000 to 1,000,000 distinct CDR3 sequences, more than 35% seen once; the top ten hold around 18%.

This receptor was identified in a man older than 75 in good health. The rearrangement joins TRBV12-5 to TRBJ1-2; 9 bases match TRBD1. The sample consisted of blood. The CDR3 DNA is TGTGCTAGTGGCAGAGGGACAGGGTATGGCTACACCTTC. It encodes CASGRGTGYGYTF.